Below, 27 T cell receptor beta chains from the same sample are listed, as sequenced in a study of control samples from healthy donors and cancer patients. Libraries were prepared by immunoSEQ multiplex PCR; TCRdb keeps only in-frame clonotypes and omits some of them. The profile covers around 150,000 clones, with approximately 91% appearing a single time and over 4% taken by the ten largest. The sequencing input was blood. These receptors were collected from a man aged 25-45 years in good health.

V gene TRBV5-6 combines with J gene TRBJ1-1, with D unclear. The germline V gene encodes CDR1 SGHDT and CDR2 YYEEEE. Trimming left V 2 bases short and J 9 bases short, with 14 bases between. CDR3 size: 13 residues. CDR3 in amino acids: CASSLSWTGKAFF. CDR3 in DNA: TGTGCCAGCAGCTTATCATGGACTGGGAAAGCTTTCTTT.

The V call is TRBV7-9, the J call TRBJ2-1; TRBD1 matches at 9 bases. CDR1 and CDR2 from the germline V gene are SEHNR and FQNEAQ (reference sequence). The CDR3 loop spans 13 amino acids. V shed 5 bases, J shed 6 bases, and the junction held 2 bases outside the gene matches. The CDR3 reads CASSGDRVNEQFF. The CDR3 DNA reads TGTGCCAGCAGCGGGGACAGGGTCAATGAGCAGTTCTTC.

V is TRBV6-1 and J is TRBJ2-7; D possibly corresponds to TRBD1 (6 bases). V was pared by 0 bases and J by 5 bases, with 11 bases between. This CDR3 contains 14 residues. Germline V gene data show CDR1 as MNHNS and CDR2 as SASEGT. The CDR3 region is CASSEASRGHEQYF. The CDR3 nucleotides read TGTGCCAGCAGTGAAGCGTCCAGGGGCCACGAGCAGTACTTC.

The chain combines TRBV6-1 with TRBJ1-5, with a tentative D call TRBD1 (6 bases). CDR1 is MNHNS and CDR2 is SASEGT in the germline V gene. V was clipped by 2 bases and J by 2 bases, with 22 bases between them. This CDR3 is 19 amino acids long. The CDR3 bases are TGTGCCAGCAGTGAAAACCGGGACAATCCCTTTATGGGCAATCAGCCCCAGCATTTT. This sequence encodes CASSENRDNPFMGNQPQHF.

A single count supports this clone. This specimen includes other DNA sequences encoding the same CDR3. The chain recombines TRBV6-2 or TRBV6-3 with TRBJ1-1; D gene uncertain. The length of the CDR3 is 13 residues. Per germline, CDR1 MNHEY and CDR2 SVGEGT. The V end lost 2 bases, the J end lost 2 bases, and 6 bases lay between the germline ends. The CDR3 here is CASSYRANTEAFF. The CDR3 DNA reads as TGTGCCAGCAGTTACCGAGCTAACACTGAAGCTTTCTTT.

V gene TRBV9 combines with J gene TRBJ2-3; D is possibly TRBD2 (5 bases). Germline-derived CDR1 and CDR2 are SGDLS and YYNGEE. V gave up 4 bases and J gave up 1 base, with 16 bases separating them. The CDR3 sequence is 16 residues long. The CDR3 DNA follows: TGTGCCAGCAGCCCCACCGGCGCGGGTGGCACAGATACGCAGTATTTT. Amino acids: CASSPTGAGGTDTQYF.

The genes are TRBV6-6 and TRBJ1-5; no clear D. The CDR3 runs to 16 residues. CDR1 MNHNY and CDR2 SVGAGI come from the germline V gene (reference sequence). The V end was cut by 0 bases, the J end by 0 bases, with 9 bases between. CDR3 protein: CASSYSAENSNQPQHF. In DNA form, the CDR3 reads TGTGCCAGCAGTTACTCCGCAGAAAATAGCAATCAGCCCCAGCATTTT.

This rearrangement joins TRBV18 to TRBJ1-2, with D possibly matching TRBD1 (6 bases). The V and J ends lost 2 bases and 6 bases respectively, with 22 bases between them. This CDR3 region has 17 residues. Germline V gene sequence: CDR1 KGHSH, CDR2 LQKENI. Here the CDR3 reads CASSPVQGFRGPDGYTF. Here the CDR3 DNA reads TGTGCCAGCTCACCAGTCCAGGGTTTCCGGGGGCCAGATGGCTACACCTTC. The whole variable domain, filled in from reference TRBV18 and TRBJ1-2, reads NAGVMQNPRHLVRRRGQEARLRCSPMKGHSHVYWYRQLPEEGLKFMVYLQKENIIDESGMPKERFSAEFPKEGPSILRIQQVVRGDSAAYFCASSPVQGFRGPDGYTFGSGTRLTVV.

The chain has TRBV4-2 and TRBJ2-1; D may be TRBD1 (6 bases). Germline lookup yields CDR1 LGHNA and CDR2 YNFKEQ. Trimming removed 9 bases from V and 10 bases from J, with 16 bases in between. The CDR3 runs to 12 residues. The CDR3: CASSQSGTEQFF. The CDR3 DNA reads TGTGCCAGTAGTCAGTCCGGGACAGAGCAGTTCTTC.

This clone has more than one count but fewer than ten. The rearrangement uses TRBV24-1 and TRBJ1-2, with no clear D. Deletions cut 4 bases from V and 8 bases from J, with 10 bases between. Per germline, CDR1 KGHDR and CDR2 SFDVKD. CDR3 length: 12 amino acids. The CDR3 nucleotides read TGTGCCACCAGTGACCTGGATCTGGGCTACACCTTC. Its translation is CATSDLDLGYTF.

This sequence joins TRBV4-1 and TRBJ2-7, with TRBD2 matching 8 bases. The CDR3 consists of 16 residues. Germline V lookup: CDR1 MGHRA, CDR2 YSYEKL. Trimming cost V 2 bases and J 0 bases; bases outside gene matches: 6. The CDR3 reads CASSQLAGTPSYEQYF. Here the CDR3 DNA reads TGCGCCAGCAGCCAATTAGCGGGAACCCCCTCCTACGAGCAGTACTTC.

The chain employs TRBV7-2 and TRBJ2-3; tentatively, D is TRBD2 (5 bases). Trimming took off 0 bases at V and 8 bases at J, with 12 bases between the two ends. There are 14 residues in the CDR3. Looked up from germline, CDR1 is SGHTA and CDR2 is FQGNSA. The CDR3 bases are TGTGCCAGCAGCTTAGCGGAGGCCCCCGCTACGCAGTATTTT. Its translation: CASSLAEAPATQYF.

The chain recombines TRBV2 with TRBJ1-5; D is perhaps TRBD1 (6 bases). Trimming cost V 10 bases and J 4 bases, with 14 bases left between them. The CDR3 covers 13 residues. CDR1 SNHLY and CDR2 FYNNEI come from the germline V gene. CDR3 loop: CATTGDRNQPQHF. The DNA for the CDR3 is TGTGCCACTACAGGAGACAGGAATCAGCCCCAGCATTTT.

The rearrangement links TRBV18 to TRBJ1-6; 8 bases agree with TRBD1. The CDR3 runs 14 residues. V was pared by 2 bases and J by 10 bases, with 4 bases of the junction left unmatched. CDR1 is KGHSH, CDR2 LQKENI, per germline. The CDR3 DNA follows: TGTGCCAGCTCACCAGACAGGGGTGGATCACCCCTCCACTTT. It translates to CASSPDRGGSPLHF.

The chain is built from TRBV19 and TRBJ1-1; TRBD1 is a possible D gene (5 bases). The CDR3 covers 18 residues. Germline V gene lookup returns CDR1 LNHDA and CDR2 SQIVND (reference sequence). Trimming left V 3 bases short and J 5 bases short, with 25 bases between. The CDR3 sequence is CASSMGTWAEPKKTEAFF. DNA for the CDR3: TGTGCCAGTAGTATGGGGACCTGGGCAGAACCAAAAAAAACTGAAGCTTTCTTT.

The V gene is TRBV4-3, the J gene TRBJ2-2; TRBD1 matches at 9 bases. This CDR3 spans 18 amino acids. Germline V gene sequence: CDR1 LGHNA, CDR2 YSLEER. V lost 5 bases to trimming and J lost 7 bases; unmatched junction nucleotides: 17. The CDR3 DNA is TGCGCCAGCAGCAACCCCGCTCCCGGGACAGGGTTTGGCGGGGAGCTGTTTTTT. It translates to CASSNPAPGTGFGGELFF.

This clone was seen once. The chain employs TRBV4-1 and TRBJ2-1, with a possible D match to TRBD2 (5 bases). CDR3 size: 15 residues. V dropped 1 base and J dropped 10 bases, with 17 bases sitting between them. Germline CDR1 reads MGHRA; CDR2 reads YSYEKL. The CDR3 spells CASSQGLEGVREQFF. CDR3 in DNA: TGCGCCAGCAGCCAAGGCCTTGAGGGCGTGCGAGAGCAGTTCTTC.

V is TRBV27 and J is TRBJ1-2, with 7 bases aligning to TRBD1. The CDR3 spans 14 residues. The germline V gene has CDR1 MNHEY and CDR2 SMNVEV (reference sequence). With 6 bases clipped from V and 3 bases from J, the junction kept 7 bases outside the gene matches. The CDR3 coding sequence is TGTGCCAGCAGGAGACAGGGTGTGGACTATGGCTACACCTTC. This gives the protein CASRRQGVDYGYTF.

The CDR3 region has the DNA TGTGCCAGCAGCTTAGGACAGGCTGAGCAGTTCTTC. Translated, it gives CASSLGQAEQFF. The chain recombines TRBV11-3 with TRBJ2-1, with D maybe TRBD1 (6 bases). Per germline, CDR1 SGHNT and CDR2 YENEEA. CDR3 length: 12 amino acids. The V end lost 1 base, the J end lost 9 bases, and 7 bases lay between the germline ends.

The V and J genes are TRBV12-3 or TRBV12-4 and TRBJ2-1, with D possibly TRBD2 on 6 matching bases. Trimming stripped 8 bases from V and 10 bases from J, with 18 bases between. The CDR3 runs to 13 residues. CDR3 loop: CASSNGSPGEQFF. CDR3 in DNA: TGTGCCAGCTCGAACGGGAGTCCTGGGGAGCAGTTCTTC.

This chain connects TRBV19 to TRBJ2-7, with a possible D match to TRBD1 (6 bases). The germline gives CDR1 LNHDA, CDR2 SQIVND (reference sequence). The CDR3 length is 13 residues. V lost 7 bases to trimming and J lost 0 bases, with 10 bases between them. The CDR3 sequence: CASNGGNSYEQYF. The CDR3 region has the DNA TGTGCCAGTAATGGGGGCAACTCCTACGAGCAGTACTTC.

The chain is built from TRBV4-1 and TRBJ2-1; 9 bases are shared with TRBD2. The germline V gene encodes CDR1 MGHRA and CDR2 YSYEKL. CDR3 length: 17 amino acids. V trimming: 1 base; J trimming: 6 bases; junction bases outside the gene matches: 10. CDR3 DNA: TGCGCCAGCAGCCAAGGAGCGGTGACTAGCGGACTCAATGAGCAGTTCTTC. Its protein is CASSQGAVTSGLNEQFF.

This clone has a single count. The V gene is TRBV27, the J gene TRBJ2-2; D uncertain. CDR3 length equals 13 residues. Trimming stripped 6 bases from V and 2 bases from J, with 7 bases between. Germline loops: CDR1 MNHEY, CDR2 SMNVEV (reference sequence). The CDR3 reads CASSFTNTGELFF. CDR3 DNA sequence: TGTGCCAGCAGCTTTACTAACACCGGGGAGCTGTTTTTT.

The sample holds one count of this clone. V is TRBV6-5 and J is TRBJ1-2, with 12 nucleotides matching TRBD1. The germline gives CDR1 MNHEY, CDR2 SVGAGI. This CDR3 comprises 14 residues. V lost 7 bases, J lost 6 bases, and 6 bases stayed unmatched. CDR3 loop: CASNPGQGAHGYTF. For the CDR3, the DNA is TGTGCCAGCAACCCGGGACAGGGGGCGCATGGCTACACCTTC.

The chain recombines TRBV7-2 with TRBJ2-4, with a tentative D call TRBD2 (6 bases). Deletions cut 7 bases from V and 0 bases from J, with 16 bases between. Germline loops: CDR1 SGHTA, CDR2 FQGNSA. This CDR3 comprises 16 residues. For the CDR3, the DNA is TGTGCCAGCACCCCCGGGCGGGGTCTAGCCAAAAACATTCAGTACTTC. Its translation: CASTPGRGLAKNIQYF.

This clone has just a few counts. The V gene is TRBV6-5, the J gene TRBJ2-3; no firm D call. In germline, CDR1 is MNHEY, CDR2 SVGAGI. Trimming took off 7 bases at V and 6 bases at J, with 8 bases between the two ends. The CDR3 extends over 11 amino acids. The CDR3 DNA follows: TGTGCCAGCACCAACCTTGATACGCAGTATTTT. This encodes CASTNLDTQYF.

Only a few counts were recorded for this clone. The chain carries TRBV29-1 and TRBJ1-2; no firm D call. The V end lost 6 bases, the J end lost 4 bases, and 15 bases lay between the germline ends. The CDR3 spans 13 residues. CDR1 is SQVTM and CDR2 is ANQGSEA in the germline V gene. The CDR3 here is CSVRTGYGYGYTF. CDR3 nucleotides: TGCAGCGTCCGGACGGGGTACGGCTATGGCTACACCTTC.